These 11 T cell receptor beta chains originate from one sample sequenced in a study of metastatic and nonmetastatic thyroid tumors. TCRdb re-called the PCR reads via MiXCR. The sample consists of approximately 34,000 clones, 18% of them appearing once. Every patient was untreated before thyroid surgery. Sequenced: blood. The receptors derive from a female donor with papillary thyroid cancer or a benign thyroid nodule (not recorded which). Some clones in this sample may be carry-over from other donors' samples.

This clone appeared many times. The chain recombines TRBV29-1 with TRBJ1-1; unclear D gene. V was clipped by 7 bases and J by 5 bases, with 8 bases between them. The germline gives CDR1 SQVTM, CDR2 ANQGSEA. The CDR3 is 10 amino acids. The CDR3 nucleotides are TGCAGCGCCGGTTCTACTGAAGCTTTCTTT. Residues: CSAGSTEAFF.

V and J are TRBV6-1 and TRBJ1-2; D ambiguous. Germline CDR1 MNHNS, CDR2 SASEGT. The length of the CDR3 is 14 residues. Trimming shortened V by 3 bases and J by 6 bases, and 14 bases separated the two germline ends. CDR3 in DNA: TGTGCCAGCAGTGAGATCGGCACCCCCGATGGCTACACCTTC. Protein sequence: CASSEIGTPDGYTF.

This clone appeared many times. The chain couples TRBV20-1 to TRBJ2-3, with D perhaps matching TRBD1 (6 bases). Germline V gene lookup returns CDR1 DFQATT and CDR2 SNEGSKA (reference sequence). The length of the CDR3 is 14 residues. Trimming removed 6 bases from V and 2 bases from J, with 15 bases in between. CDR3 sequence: CSAQGHLDTDTQYF. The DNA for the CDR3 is TGCAGTGCCCAGGGACATCTAGACACAGATACGCAGTATTTT.

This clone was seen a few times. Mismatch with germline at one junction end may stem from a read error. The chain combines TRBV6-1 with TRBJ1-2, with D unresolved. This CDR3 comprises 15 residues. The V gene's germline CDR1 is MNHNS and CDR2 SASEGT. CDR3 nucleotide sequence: TGTGCAAGCAGTACCCGCTTAGTCTATGCCGGTGGCTACACCTTC. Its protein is CASSTRLVYAGGYTF.

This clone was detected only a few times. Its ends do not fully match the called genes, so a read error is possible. CDR3 sequence: CASSQTGAEPYNYCYTF. CDR3 sequence (DNA): TGCGCCAGCAGCCAGACAGGTGCGGAACCCTACAACTATTGCTACACCTTC. The chain uses TRBV5-1 and TRBJ1-2, with a tentative D call TRBD1 (6 bases). Germline values: CDR1 SGHRS, CDR2 YFSETQ. The length of the CDR3 is 17 residues.

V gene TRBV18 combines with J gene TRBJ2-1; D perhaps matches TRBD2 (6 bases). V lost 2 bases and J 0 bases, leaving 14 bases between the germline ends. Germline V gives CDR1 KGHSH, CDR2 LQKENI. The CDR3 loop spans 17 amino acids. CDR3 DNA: TGTGCCAGCTCACCAACGTTTCGCGGGATCTCCTACAATGAGCAGTTCTTC. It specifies CASSPTFRGISYNEQFF.

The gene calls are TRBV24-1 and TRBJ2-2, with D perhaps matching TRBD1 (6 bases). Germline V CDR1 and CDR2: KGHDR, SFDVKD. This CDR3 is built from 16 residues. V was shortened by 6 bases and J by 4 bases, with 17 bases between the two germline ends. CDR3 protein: CATSYNGTRGTGELFF. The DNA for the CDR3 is TGTGCCACCAGTTATAATGGGACACGGGGCACCGGGGAGCTGTTTTTT.

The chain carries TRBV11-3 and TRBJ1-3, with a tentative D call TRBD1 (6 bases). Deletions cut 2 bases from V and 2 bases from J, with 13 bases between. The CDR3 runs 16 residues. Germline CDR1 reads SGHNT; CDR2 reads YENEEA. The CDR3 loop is CASSLNPQGPGNTIYF. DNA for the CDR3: TGTGCCAGCAGCTTAAATCCACAGGGTCCTGGAAACACCATATATTTT.

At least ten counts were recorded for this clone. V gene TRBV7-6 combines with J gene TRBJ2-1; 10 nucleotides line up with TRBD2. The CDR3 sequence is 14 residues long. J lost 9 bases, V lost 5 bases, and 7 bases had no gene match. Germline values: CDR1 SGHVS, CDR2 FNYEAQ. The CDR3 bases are TGTGCCAGCAGCCGAGCGGGGGGGGCGGGTGAGCAGTTCTTC. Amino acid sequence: CASSRAGGAGEQFF.

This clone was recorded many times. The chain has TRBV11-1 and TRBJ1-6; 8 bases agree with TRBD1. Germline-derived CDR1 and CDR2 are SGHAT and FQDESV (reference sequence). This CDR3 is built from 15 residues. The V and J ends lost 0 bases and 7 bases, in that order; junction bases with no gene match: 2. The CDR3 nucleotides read TGTGCCAGCAGCTTAGCCGGGACAGGCAATTCACCCCTCCACTTT. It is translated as CASSLAGTGNSPLHF.

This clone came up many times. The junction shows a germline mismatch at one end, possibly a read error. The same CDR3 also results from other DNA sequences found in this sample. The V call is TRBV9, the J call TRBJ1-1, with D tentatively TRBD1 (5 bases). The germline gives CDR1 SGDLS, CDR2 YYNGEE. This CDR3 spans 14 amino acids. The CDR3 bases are TGTGCCAGCAGCGTATGGAACGGGGCCACTGAAGCCTTCTTT. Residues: CASSVWNGATEAFF.